This is a list of T cell receptor beta chains from one sample in a study of T cell repertoires in cytomegalovirus infection. Their antigens are not known. TCRdb used MiXCR to reprocess the reads, holding one entry per CDR3 protein. Among roughly 990,000 distinct CDR3 sequences, around 32% were seen once, and the ten largest hold roughly an eighth. This specimen was cultured CD8+ T cells from PBMCs, taken from culture after CMV antigen stimulation. Receptor source: a human donor in good health (CMV status not recorded). Some clones in this sample may be carry-over from other donors' samples. Each CDR3 is given with its conserved first and last residue. D genes are given only for firm matches. Part of the rows lack a size; the others show once, few, many or a class for expanded clones.

clone_size d_call j_call v_call cdr3_aa cdr3_nt
NA NA TRBJ1-2 TRBV12-3/TRBV12-4 CASSTPPTGIRGYTF TGTGCCAGCAGCACCCCGCCGACAGGCATTCGTGGCTACACCTTC
NA TRBD2 TRBJ2-1 TRBV7-4 CASSLVGEGPYNEQFF TGTGCCAGCAGCTTAGTAGGGGAGGGCCCCTACAATGAGCAGTTCTTC
NA TRBD2 TRBJ2-7 TRBV4-2 CASSQGAPGTRGYEQYF TGTGCCAGCAGCCAAGGGGCACCCGGGACTAGAGGCTACGAGCAGTACTTC
few NA TRBJ2-1 TRBV7-9 CAGSPGNRTSYNEQFF TGTGCCGGGAGCCCAGGAAACAGGACCTCCTACAATGAGCAGTTCTTC
few NA TRBJ2-5 TRBV29-1 CSVEYRGGTQYF TGCAGCGTTGAATACCGTGGGGGGACCCAGTACTTC
few NA TRBJ1-6 TRBV7-9 CASSPLGGFYNSPLHF TGTGCCAGCAGCCCCCTAGGAGGATTCTATAATTCACCCCTCCACTTT
NA NA TRBJ2-1 TRBV15 CATSRAANEQFF TGTGCCACCAGCAGAGCGGCCAATGAGCAGTTCTTC
few NA TRBJ1-5 TRBV27 CASSFGQFNQPQHF TGTGCCAGCAGTTTTGGACAGTTCAATCAGCCCCAGCATTTT
few TRBD2 TRBJ2-5 TRBV11-2 CASRGIAGGRETQYF TGTGCCAGCAGAGGAATAGCGGGGGGGAGGGAGACCCAGTACTTC
few TRBD2 TRBJ2-3 TRBV4-2 CASSQRLAGLRIGTDTQYF TGTGCCAGCAGCCAAAGACTAGCGGGGCTAAGAATAGGCACAGATACGCAGTATTTT
NA TRBD1 TRBJ2-3 TRBV5-1 CASSLITGGTDTQYF TGCGCCAGCAGCTTGATCACAGGGGGGACAGATACGCAGTATTTT
NA NA TRBJ1-2 TRBV4-1 CASSQGAGAGGYTF TGCGCCAGCAGCCAAGGGGCGGGCGCAGGCGGCTACACCTTC
few TRBD2 TRBJ2-5 TRBV15 CATSSPTSGGPGKTQYF TGTGCCACCAGCAGTCCAACTAGCGGGGGGCCCGGAAAGACCCAGTACTTC
NA NA TRBJ2-2 TRBV11-3 CASSSRDISTGELFF TGTGCCAGCAGCTCCCGGGACATAAGCACCGGGGAGCTGTTTTTT
many TRBD1 TRBJ2-2 TRBV7-2 CASSFRDRGLTGELFF TGTGCCAGCAGCTTCCGCGACAGGGGTTTAACCGGGGAGCTGTTTTTT
NA TRBD2 TRBJ2-3 TRBV28 CAGSGGDGGADTQYF TGTGCCGGCTCCGGGGGGGATGGAGGTGCAGATACGCAGTATTTT
NA TRBD2 TRBJ2-1 TRBV6-1 CASSVTPLAGPNEQFF TGTGCCAGCAGTGTAACCCCTCTAGCGGGGCCGAATGAGCAGTTCTTC
few NA TRBJ1-1 TRBV19 CASSIGETFKTEAFF TGTGCCAGTAGTATCGGAGAGACGTTCAAGACTGAAGCTTTCTTT
NA NA TRBJ1-4 TRBV4-3 CASSQDKAAGGEKLFF TGCGCCAGCAGCCAAGATAAGGCAGCGGGGGGTGAAAAACTGTTTTTT
NA NA TRBJ1-1 TRBV20-1 CSASDGWNTEAFF TGCAGTGCCTCCGACGGATGGAACACTGAAGCTTTCTTT
few TRBD1 TRBJ1-1 TRBV4-1 CASSPTQGFAEAFF TGCGCCAGCAGTCCGACACAGGGGTTCGCTGAAGCTTTCTTT
many TRBD2 TRBJ2-1 TRBV7-6 CASSQLAGAGHEQFF TGTGCCAGCAGTCAACTAGCGGGGGCCGGCCATGAGCAGTTCTTC
NA NA TRBJ2-5 TRBV4-1 CASSTGTHPQETQYF TGCGCCAGCAGCACCGGGACCCATCCCCAAGAGACCCAGTACTTC
NA TRBD2 TRBJ2-1 TRBV20-1 CSAVPPSGVYNEQFF TGCAGTGCCGTGCCGCCTAGCGGGGTTTACAATGAGCAGTTCTTC
few NA TRBJ1-2 TRBV10-2 CASSYETAAGYTF TGCGCCAGCAGTTATGAGACAGCGGCCGGCTACACCTTC
NA NA TRBJ2-5 TRBV12-3/TRBV12-4 CASSYGTSGETQYF TGTGCCAGCAGTTACGGAACTAGTGGGGAGACCCAGTACTTC
few NA TRBJ2-3 TRBV19 CASRPGLTDTQYF TGTGCCAGTAGGCCGGGTCTCACAGATACGCAGTATTTT
NA TRBD1 TRBJ2-2 TRBV20-1 CSATHPGQGYTGELFF TGCAGTGCCACGCATCCGGGACAGGGTTACACCGGGGAGCTGTTTTTT
NA TRBD2 TRBJ2-1 TRBV7-2 CANSYLAGDYNEQFF TGTGCCAACAGCTACCTAGCGGGGGATTACAATGAGCAGTTCTTC
NA NA TRBJ2-1 TRBV5-8 CASSSGTRKENEQFF TGTGCCAGCAGTTCCGGGACCCGAAAAGAGAATGAGCAGTTCTTC
few NA TRBJ2-1 TRBV2 CASSPREQFF TGTGCCAGCAGTCCGCGTGAGCAGTTCTTC
many NA TRBJ1-2 TRBV12-3/TRBV12-4 CASSSGVRYGYTF TGTGCCAGCAGCTCAGGGGTCCGCTATGGCTACACCTTC
few NA TRBJ1-5 TRBV4-3 CASSQAPRGPEQKSNQPQHF TGCGCCAGCAGCCAAGCCCCGCGGGGACCAGAGCAAAAAAGCAATCAGCCCCAGCATTTT
NA TRBD1 TRBJ2-3 TRBV7-9 CASRSTGSRTPYTDTQYF TGTGCCAGCAGATCGACAGGGTCCCGTACACCTTACACAGATACGCAGTATTTT
few TRBD1 TRBJ1-3 TRBV9 CASSSNPTGAGGNTIYF TGTGCCAGCAGCTCCAACCCGACAGGGGCAGGGGGAAACACCATATATTTT
few NA TRBJ1-2 TRBV20-1 CSASRDPSYGYTF TGCAGTGCTAGCAGGGATCCAAGCTATGGCTACACCTTC
NA TRBD2 TRBJ2-5 TRBV6-5 CASSYLGLAGKETQYF TGTGCCAGCAGTTACTTAGGACTAGCGGGGAAAGAGACCCAGTACTTC
NA NA TRBJ1-6 TRBV19 CASSPPRSSYNSPLHF TGTGCCAGTAGCCCCCCGAGGAGCTCCTATAATTCACCCCTCCACTTT
few NA TRBJ1-1 TRBV7-9 CASSFFPEAFF TGTGCCAGCAGCTTCTTCCCTGAAGCTTTCTTT
NA TRBD2 TRBJ2-5 TRBV7-2 CASSLELAGEETQYF TGCGCCAGCAGCTTGGAACTAGCGGGGGAAGAGACCCAGTACTTC
few NA TRBJ2-2 TRBV7-6 CASSFLSTGELFF TGTGCCAGCAGCTTCTTGTCCACCGGGGAGCTGTTTTTT
NA NA TRBJ2-5 TRBV7-9 CASSFRGREETQYF TGTGCCAGCAGCTTTCGGGGCAGAGAAGAGACCCAGTACTTC
few NA TRBJ2-1 TRBV24-1 CATSVMSGDRSSYNEQFF TGTGCCACCAGTGTGATGTCGGGGGATCGGAGCTCCTACAATGAGCAGTTCTTC
few NA TRBJ1-3 TRBV12-3/TRBV12-4 CASSFGIFSGNTIYF TGTGCCAGCAGTTTCGGGATTTTCTCTGGAAACACCATATATTTT
NA NA TRBJ1-1 TRBV12-3/TRBV12-4 CASSLNIDNWTGNTEAFF TGTGCCAGCAGTTTAAATATTGACAACTGGACCGGGAACACTGAAGCTTTCTTT
few TRBD1 TRBJ2-5 TRBV7-9 CASRRIPGQGEETQYF TGTGCCAGCAGACGAATTCCGGGACAGGGTGAAGAGACCCAGTACTTC
NA NA TRBJ2-1 TRBV12-5 CVSGPTDYNEQFF TGTGTTAGTGGCCCAACCGATTACAATGAGCAGTTCTTC
few TRBD1 TRBJ1-1 TRBV27 CASRLTGLDTEAFF TGTGCCAGCAGGCTGACAGGGTTAGACACTGAAGCTTTCTTT
NA TRBD2 TRBJ2-3 TRBV4-1 CASSHFGTSGTDTQYF TGCGCCAGCAGCCACTTCGGGACTAGCGGCACAGATACGCAGTATTTT
few NA TRBJ1-2 TRBV15 CATSRDRGRERYYGYTF TGTGCCACCAGTCGAGACAGAGGCAGGGAAAGGTACTATGGCTACACCTTC
few NA TRBJ1-1 TRBV5-1 CASSLVIGGWTEAFF TGCGCCAGCAGCTTGGTTATAGGGGGTTGGACTGAAGCTTTCTTT
NA TRBD1 TRBJ2-1 TRBV15 CATSPQGGTGGYNEQFF TGTGCCACCAGCCCACAAGGAGGAACAGGGGGATACAATGAGCAGTTCTTC
NA NA TRBJ1-2 TRBV9 CASSARVSGHGYTF TGTGCCAGCAGCGCCCGAGTGTCGGGGCATGGCTACACCTTC
NA NA TRBJ2-2 TRBV19 CASSIEEGSTWPGELFF TGTGCCAGTAGTATAGAGGAGGGGTCTACTTGGCCCGGGGAGCTGTTTTTT
NA TRBD1 TRBJ2-1 TRBV27 CASSLKTGGWGEQFF TGTGCCAGCAGTTTAAAGACAGGGGGCTGGGGTGAGCAGTTCTTC
few NA TRBJ2-7 TRBV12-3/TRBV12-4 CASSLGEGGLEQYF TGTGCCAGCAGTTTGGGCGAGGGAGGCCTCGAGCAGTACTTC
NA NA TRBJ2-2 TRBV5-6 CASSLWFILNTGELFF TGTGCCAGCAGCTTGTGGTTCATACTGAACACCGGGGAGCTGTTTTTT
NA TRBD2 TRBJ2-1 TRBV7-9 CASSLRSASGGYEQFF TGTGCCAGCAGCTTAAGGTCGGCTAGCGGGGGTTATGAGCAGTTCTTC